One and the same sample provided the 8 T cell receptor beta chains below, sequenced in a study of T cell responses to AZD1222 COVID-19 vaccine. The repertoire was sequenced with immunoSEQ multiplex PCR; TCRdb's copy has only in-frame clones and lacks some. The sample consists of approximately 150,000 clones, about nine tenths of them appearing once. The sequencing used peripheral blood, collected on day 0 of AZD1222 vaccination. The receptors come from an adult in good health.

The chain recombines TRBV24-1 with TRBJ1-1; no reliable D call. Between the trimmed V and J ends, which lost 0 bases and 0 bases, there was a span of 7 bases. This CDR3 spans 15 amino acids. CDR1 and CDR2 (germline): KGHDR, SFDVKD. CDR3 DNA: TGTGCCACCAGTGATTTGACAGTCATGAACACTGAAGCTTTCTTT. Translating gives CATSDLTVMNTEAFF.

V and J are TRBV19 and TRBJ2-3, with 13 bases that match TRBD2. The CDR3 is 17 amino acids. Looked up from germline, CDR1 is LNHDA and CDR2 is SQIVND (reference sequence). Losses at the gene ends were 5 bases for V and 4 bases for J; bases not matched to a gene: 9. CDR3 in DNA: TGTGCCAGTAGTTGGACTAGCGGGAGCACGTCCGCAGATACGCAGTATTTT. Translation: CASSWTSGSTSADTQYF. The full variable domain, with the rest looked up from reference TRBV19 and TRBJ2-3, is DGGITQSPKYLFRKEGQNVTLSCEQNLNHDAMYWYRQDPGQGLRLIYYSQIVNDFQKGDIAEGYSVSREKKESFPLTVTSAQKNPTAFYLCASSWTSGSTSADTQYFGPGTRLTVL.

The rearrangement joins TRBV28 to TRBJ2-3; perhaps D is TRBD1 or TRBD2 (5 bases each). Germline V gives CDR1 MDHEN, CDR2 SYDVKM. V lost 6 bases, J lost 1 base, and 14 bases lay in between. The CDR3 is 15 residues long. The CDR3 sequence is CASSREGTRTDTQYF. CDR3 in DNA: TGTGCCAGCAGCCGAGAGGGGACCCGCACAGATACGCAGTATTTT.

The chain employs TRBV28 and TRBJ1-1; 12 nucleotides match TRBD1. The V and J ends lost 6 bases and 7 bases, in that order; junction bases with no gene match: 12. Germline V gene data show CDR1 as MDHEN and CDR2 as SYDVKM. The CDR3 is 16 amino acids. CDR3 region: CASSRDRGPVNGEAFF. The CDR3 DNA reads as TGTGCCAGCAGCCGGGACAGGGGGCCCGTCAATGGTGAAGCTTTCTTT.

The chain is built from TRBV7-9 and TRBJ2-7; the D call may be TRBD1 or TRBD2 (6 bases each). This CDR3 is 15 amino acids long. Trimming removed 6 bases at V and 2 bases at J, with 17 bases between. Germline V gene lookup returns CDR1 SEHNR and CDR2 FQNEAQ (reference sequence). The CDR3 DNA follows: TGTGCCAGCAGGGAGGGGGTGCGAAGCCCCTACGAGCAGTACTTC. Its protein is CASREGVRSPYEQYF.

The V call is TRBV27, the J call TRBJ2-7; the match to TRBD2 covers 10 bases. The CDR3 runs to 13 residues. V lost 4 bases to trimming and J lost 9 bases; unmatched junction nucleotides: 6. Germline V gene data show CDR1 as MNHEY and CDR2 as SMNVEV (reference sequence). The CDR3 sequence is CASSSAGTSVQYF. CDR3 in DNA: TGTGCCAGCAGTTCTGCCGGGACTAGCGTGCAGTACTTC.

For the CDR3, the DNA is TGTGCCAGCAGTCCAGGGACAGGGGTAGGAGAGCAGTTCTTC. Its translation is CASSPGTGVGEQFF. J is TRBJ2-1 and V is TRBV28; 10 nucleotides line up with TRBD1. CDR3 size: 14 residues. Germline CDR1 and CDR2: MDHEN and SYDVKM. V shed 5 bases, J shed 10 bases, and the junction held 8 bases outside the gene matches.

The DNA of the CDR3 is TGCAGCGTTGAGGTACCTACTAACTATGGCTACACCTTC. It translates to CSVEVPTNYGYTF. This chain connects TRBV29-1 to TRBJ1-2; no clear D gene. The ends were cut back, 3 bases at V and 0 bases at J, with 8 bases in the middle. CDR1 SQVTM and CDR2 ANQGSEA come from the germline V gene. The CDR3 sequence is 13 residues long. Full variable domain (outside the CDR3, taken from reference TRBV29-1 and TRBJ1-2): SAVISQKPSRDICQRGTSLTIQCQVDSQVTMMFWYRQQPGQSLTLIATANQGSEATYESGFVIDKFPISRPNLTFSTLTVSNMSPEDSSIYLCSVEVPTNYGYTFGSGTRLTVV.